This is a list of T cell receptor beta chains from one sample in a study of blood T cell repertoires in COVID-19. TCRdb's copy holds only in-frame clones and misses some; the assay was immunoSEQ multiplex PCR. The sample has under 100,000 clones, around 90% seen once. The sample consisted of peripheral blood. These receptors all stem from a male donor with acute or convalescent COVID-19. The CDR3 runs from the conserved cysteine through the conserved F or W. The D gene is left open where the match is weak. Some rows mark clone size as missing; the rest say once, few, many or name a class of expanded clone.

CDR3 protein: CASSRNLRVDTGELFF
CDR3 DNA: TGTGCCAGCAGCCGAAATCTGAGAGTGGACACCGGGGAGCTGTTTTTT
clone size: -
J gene: TRBJ2-2
V gene: TRBV5-5
D gene: -

CDR3 protein: CASSEGRDTDTQYF
CDR3 DNA: TGTGCCAGCAGTGAAGGGAGAGACACAGATACGCAGTATTTT
clone size: -
J gene: TRBJ2-3
V gene: TRBV2
D gene: -

CDR3 protein: CASSLTGLDSPLHF
CDR3 DNA: TGTGCCAGCAGCCTAACAGGGTTGGATTCACCCCTCCACTTT
clone size: few
J gene: TRBJ1-6
V gene: TRBV6-5
D gene: -

CDR3 protein: CAWSHSGGSEVADTQYF
CDR3 DNA: TGTGCCTGGAGTCATTCTGGCGGGAGCGAGGTGGCAGATACGCAGTATTTT
clone size: -
J gene: TRBJ2-3
V gene: TRBV30
D gene: TRBD2

CDR3 protein: CASSMGQGLVGTDTQYF
CDR3 DNA: TGTGCCAGCAGTATGGGACAGGGTCTTGTGGGCACAGATACGCAGTATTTT
clone size: -
J gene: TRBJ2-3
V gene: TRBV2
D gene: TRBD1

CDR3 protein: CASSSRGGTDTQYF
CDR3 DNA: TGTGCCAGCAGTTCTAGGGGAGGGACAGATACGCAGTATTTT
clone size: -
J gene: TRBJ2-3
V gene: TRBV6-5
D gene: TRBD2

CDR3 protein: CASSQEGGGQQETQYF
CDR3 DNA: TGCGCCAGCAGCCAAGAAGGGGGGGGGCAACAAGAGACCCAGTACTTC
clone size: -
J gene: TRBJ2-5
V gene: TRBV4-1
D gene: -

CDR3 protein: CASSLARAGGQDTQYF
CDR3 DNA: TGCGCCAGCAGCTTGGCCCGAGCGGGGGGCCAAGATACGCAGTATTTT
clone size: -
J gene: TRBJ2-3
V gene: TRBV5-1
D gene: TRBD2

CDR3 protein: CASRAGGDGNTIYF
CDR3 DNA: TGTGCCAGCAGGGCAGGGGGCGATGGAAACACCATATATTTT
clone size: -
J gene: TRBJ1-3
V gene: TRBV6-5
D gene: TRBD1

CDR3 protein: CASSGVTSGGWGTRETQYF
CDR3 DNA: TGTGCCAGCAGTGGAGTCACTAGCGGGGGGTGGGGCACCAGGGAGACCCAGTACTTC
clone size: -
J gene: TRBJ2-5
V gene: TRBV2
D gene: TRBD2

CDR3 protein: CASSNPTGSEAFF
CDR3 DNA: TGTGCCAGCAGTAACCCGACAGGGTCTGAAGCTTTCTTT
clone size: few
J gene: TRBJ1-1
V gene: TRBV28
D gene: TRBD1

CDR3 protein: CASSTGTGTDEQYF
CDR3 DNA: TGTGCCAGTAGTACCGGGACAGGGACAGACGAGCAGTACTTC
clone size: few
J gene: TRBJ2-7
V gene: TRBV19
D gene: TRBD1

CDR3 protein: CASSLPVSNTIYF
CDR3 DNA: TGTGCCAGCAGCTTGCCAGTCAGTAACACCATATATTTT
clone size: -
J gene: TRBJ1-3
V gene: TRBV5-6
D gene: -

CDR3 protein: CASSQEGRAFYGYTF
CDR3 DNA: TGTGCCAGCAGCCAAGAGGGCAGGGCCTTCTATGGCTACACCTTC
clone size: -
J gene: TRBJ1-2
V gene: TRBV3-1/TRBV3-2
D gene: -

CDR3 protein: CASSDVAGGTYEQYF
CDR3 DNA: TGTGCCAGCAGTGATGTAGCGGGGGGCACCTACGAGCAGTACTTC
clone size: -
J gene: TRBJ2-7
V gene: TRBV6-1
D gene: TRBD2

CDR3 protein: CAWTVRDRTNYGYTF
CDR3 DNA: TGTGCCTGGACCGTTCGGGACAGAACTAACTATGGCTACACCTTC
clone size: -
J gene: TRBJ1-2
V gene: TRBV30
D gene: TRBD1

CDR3 protein: CASSYSVQGARVGYTF
CDR3 DNA: TGTGCCAGCAGTTACTCGGTACAGGGGGCGCGTGTTGGCTACACCTTC
clone size: once
J gene: TRBJ1-2
V gene: TRBV6-5
D gene: TRBD1

CDR3 protein: CATSVRQEGGYTF
CDR3 DNA: TGTGCCACCAGCGTTAGACAGGAAGGTGGCTACACCTTC
clone size: -
J gene: TRBJ1-2
V gene: TRBV15
D gene: -

CDR3 protein: CASSTGQGNTIYF
CDR3 DNA: TGTGCCAGCAGCACCGGACAGGGCAACACCATATATTTT
clone size: -
J gene: TRBJ1-3
V gene: TRBV6-6
D gene: TRBD1

CDR3 protein: CASSSQGAHNGQYF
CDR3 DNA: TGTGCCAGCTCATCACAGGGGGCGCACAACGGGCAGTACTTC
clone size: -
J gene: TRBJ2-7
V gene: TRBV18
D gene: TRBD1

CDR3 protein: CASSLDSTNYGYTF
CDR3 DNA: TGCGCCAGCAGCTTGGACAGTACTAACTATGGCTACACCTTC
clone size: -
J gene: TRBJ1-2
V gene: TRBV5-1
D gene: -

CDR3 protein: CASSLRTAGQGATEQYF
CDR3 DNA: TGCGCCAGCAGCTTGCGTACTGCGGGACAGGGGGCGACCGAGCAGTACTTC
clone size: -
J gene: TRBJ2-7
V gene: TRBV5-1
D gene: TRBD1